The 22 T cell receptor beta chains below were found in one sample sequenced in a study of T cells in Graves' hyperthyroidism and ophthalmopathy. Regions amplified from RNA transcripts were the TCR beta CDR3 regions. TCR CDR3 regions were first amplified by RT-PCR with HTBI primers. TCRdb reanalysed the multiplex PCR reads using MiXCR and keeps one entry per CDR3 protein. This table holds hundreds of thousands of distinct CDR3 sequences, approximately 36% found once. The sequencing input was blood. These receptors came from a woman aged 40-49 years with Graves' hyperthyroidism.

Remarks on this clonotype: This may arise from a read error, as a much more abundant clone is one base away. The rearrangement uses TRBV7-3 and TRBJ1-5; tentative D call: TRBD1 (5 bases). V shed 5 bases and J shed 4 bases, with 18 bases lying between them. Germline loops: CDR1 SGHTA, CDR2 FQGTGA. The CDR3 consists of 16 residues. The chain's CDR3 is CASSPWIGADNQPQHF. CDR3 DNA: TGTGCCAGCAGCCCCTGGATTGGGGCAGATAATCAGCCCCAGCATTTT.

This chain joins TRBV30 and TRBJ1-1; TRBD1 matches 7 bases. Trimming at V came to 2 bases and at J to 5 bases, leaving 2 bases not matched to a gene. CDR3 length: 12 residues. Germline V gene lookup returns CDR1 GTSNPN and CDR2 SVGIG (reference sequence). The CDR3 DNA follows: TGTGCCTGGAGTTTACAGGGGACTGAAGCTTTCTTT. It specifies CAWSLQGTEAFF.

This clonotype was seen more than once but under ten times. Just one base apart from a much larger clone, this may be a read error. The V gene is TRBV5-8, the J gene TRBJ1-3; D gene ambiguous. There are 14 residues in the CDR3. Germline V gene sequence: CDR1 SGHTS, CDR2 YDEGEE. V was trimmed by 2 bases and J by 0 bases, leaving 6 bases between them. CDR3 nucleotides: TGTGCCAGCAGCTTTCAAGACTCTGGAAACACCATATATTTT. Encoded protein: CASSFQDSGNTIYF.

The V gene is TRBV10-1, the J gene TRBJ1-2; D possibly corresponds to TRBD1 (6 bases). This CDR3 is 13 amino acids long. Germline V lookup: CDR1 WNHNN, CDR2 SYGVQD (reference sequence). V was pared by 3 bases and J by 7 bases, with 12 bases between. CDR3 amino acids: CASSEAGASGYTF. DNA for the CDR3: TGCGCCAGCAGTGAAGCAGGGGCGAGTGGCTACACCTTC.

As concerns this clonotype: A single base separates this from a much larger clone, so it may be a read error. The chain is built from TRBV18 and TRBJ2-7; TRBD1 might be the D (7 bases). Germline CDR1 and CDR2: KGHSH and LQKENI. The CDR3 length is 14 residues. In DNA form, the CDR3 reads TGTGCCAACTCACCACCGGCAGGGGGGCACGAGCAGTACTTC. It yields the protein CANSPPAGGHEQYF.

Comment on this clonotype: The junction departs from germline at one end; a sequencing error may be responsible. The chain combines TRBV6-5 with TRBJ2-7; 8 bases line up with TRBD1. The germline gives CDR1 MNHEY, CDR2 SVGAGI. This CDR3 spans 15 amino acids. Written as DNA, the CDR3 is TGTGCCAGCAGTTACTCGACGCAGGGGGCAGGGGAGCGGTACTTC. Its protein product is CASSYSTQGAGERYF.

V gene TRBV7-9 combines with J gene TRBJ2-7; D might be TRBD1 or TRBD2, each matching 5 bases. CDR1 and CDR2 (germline): SEHNR, FQNEAQ (reference sequence). The CDR3 loop spans 14 amino acids. Between the trimmed V and J ends, which lost 5 bases and 3 bases, there was a span of 14 bases. The CDR3 DNA reads as TGTGCCAGCAGCACACGGGACCGGAACTACGAGCAGTACTTC. It is translated as CASSTRDRNYEQYF.

On this clonotype itself: Just one base apart from a much larger clone, this may be a read error. The genes are TRBV20-1 and TRBJ2-7; TRBD1 matches at 9 bases. Looked up from germline, CDR1 is DFQATT and CDR2 is SNEGSKA (reference sequence). The V gene end was trimmed by 6 bases and the J gene end by 9 bases; junction bases not matched to a gene: 12. CDR3 length: 13 residues. CDR3 protein: CSARTGASNGQYF. In DNA form, the CDR3 reads TGCAGTGCAAGGACAGGGGCTAGTAACGGGCAGTACTTC.

This clonotype was seen at least ten times. The chain employs TRBV7-2 and TRBJ2-5; TRBD1 matches at 7 bases. This CDR3 comprises 15 residues. V lost 9 bases to trimming and J lost 2 bases; unmatched junction nucleotides: 12. Germline V gene data show CDR1 as SGHTA and CDR2 as FQGNSA. The CDR3 sequence: CASSRAGTVQETQYF. As DNA, the CDR3 is TGTGCCAGTAGTAGGGCCGGGACAGTACAAGAGACCCAGTACTTC.

This clonotype has ten or more counts. The chain recombines TRBV19 with TRBJ1-2, with 7 bases fitting TRBD1. The trim removed 7 bases at V and 2 bases at J, leaving 10 bases unmatched. Germline-derived CDR1 and CDR2 are LNHDA and SQIVND (reference sequence). The CDR3 is 15 amino acids. Here the CDR3 DNA reads TGTGCCAGTAAGGACAGGCACCGTATGAACTATGGCTACACCTTC. As protein: CASKDRHRMNYGYTF.

The chain is built from TRBV7-9 and TRBJ2-7, with 8 bases identical to TRBD2. Germline loops: CDR1 SEHNR, CDR2 FQNEAQ (reference sequence). Trimming removed 1 base from V and 0 bases from J; junction bases left unmatched: 5. CDR3 length: 16 residues. The CDR3 sequence: CASSLDQGLASYEQYF. CDR3 nucleotides: TGTGCCAGCAGCTTAGACCAAGGACTAGCCTCCTACGAGCAGTACTTC.

J is TRBJ1-1 and V is TRBV4-3, with D unclear. V was trimmed by 0 bases and J by 0 bases, leaving 8 bases between them. Per the germline V gene, CDR1 is LGHNA and CDR2 is YSLEER. CDR3 length: 15 residues. CDR3 loop: CASSQEPGVNTEAFF. The CDR3, as DNA: TGCGCCAGCAGCCAAGAGCCAGGCGTGAACACTGAAGCTTTCTTT.

The chain recombines TRBV7-9 with TRBJ2-5, with D tentatively TRBD2 (6 bases). The V and J ends lost 5 bases and 5 bases respectively, with 18 bases between them. This CDR3 is built from 15 residues. Germline V gene lookup returns CDR1 SEHNR and CDR2 FQNEAQ (reference sequence). The CDR3 coding sequence is TGTGCCAGCAGCCCGTCGACTAGTTTGGGTGAGACCCAGTACTTC. The encoded protein is CASSPSTSLGETQYF.

V usage is TRBV24-1 and J usage is TRBJ2-5; 11 nucleotides agree with TRBD1. Germline CDR1 is KGHDR and CDR2 is SFDVKD. Trimming removed 7 bases from V and 5 bases from J; junction bases left unmatched: 5. CDR3 length: 14 residues. The CDR3 here is CATRDRGLQETQYF. The CDR3 coding sequence is TGTGCCACCAGGGACAGGGGGCTACAGGAGACCCAGTACTTC.

The chain employs TRBV6-5 and TRBJ1-4, with 7 bases matching TRBD1. J gave up 8 bases and V 4 bases, and 7 bases lay outside the gene matches. The germline V gene encodes CDR1 MNHEY and CDR2 SVGAGI. CDR3 length: 14 residues. The CDR3 sequence: CASSSMTGSEKLFF. The CDR3 coding sequence is TGTGCCAGCAGTTCCATGACAGGGTCGGAAAAACTGTTTTTT.

This clonotype came up many times. This chain connects TRBV5-1 to TRBJ2-7; unclear D gene. The germline V gene encodes CDR1 SGHRS and CDR2 YFSETQ. There are 14 residues in the CDR3. V lost 0 bases and J lost 1, with 8 bases in between. CDR3 in amino acids: CASSLADVSYEQYF. DNA for the CDR3: TGCGCCAGCAGCTTGGCCGACGTATCCTACGAGCAGTACTTC.

In regard to this clonotype: Its ends do not fully match the called genes, so a read error is possible. The chain couples TRBV12-3 or TRBV12-4 to TRBJ2-7; 8 nucleotides match TRBD1. The CDR3 totals 15 residues. The CDR3 spells CASRYRDRNSYERYF. The CDR3 nucleotides are TGTGCCAGCAGATACCGGGACAGGAACTCCTACGAGCGGTACTTC.

CDR3 sequence reads: CASSQEERTAAFQETQYF. In DNA, the CDR3 is TGTGCCAGCAGCCAAGAGGAGAGAACAGCCGCCTTCCAAGAGACCCAGTACTTC. The chain employs TRBV14 and TRBJ2-5, with unresolved D. CDR1 is SGHDN and CDR2 is FVKESK in the germline V gene. The CDR3 runs 18 residues. The germline V and J ends were trimmed by 0 bases and 1 base, with 18 bases remaining between them.

The chain has TRBV10-3 and TRBJ1-2, with TRBD1 matching over 7 bases. There are 15 residues in the CDR3. V lost 4 bases and J lost 8; bases outside the gene matches: 13. Germline loops: CDR1 ENHRY, CDR2 SYGVKD. CDR3 protein: CAISVGGDRGQGYTF. In DNA, the CDR3 is TGTGCCATCAGTGTCGGTGGGGATAGGGGGCAGGGCTACACCTTC.

The chain recombines TRBV2 with TRBJ2-5, with D possibly being TRBD1 (6 bases). Germline V gene data show CDR1 as SNHLY and CDR2 as FYNNEI. V lost 6 bases and J 5 bases, leaving 25 bases between the germline ends. The CDR3 runs to 17 residues. The CDR3 nucleotides are TGTGCCAGCAGGTCAGCCCGATCACAGGGTGGAAAGGAGACCCAGTACTTC. This sequence encodes CASRSARSQGGKETQYF. The whole variable domain, remainder taken from reference TRBV2 and TRBJ2-5, is EPEVTQTPSHQVTQMGQEVILRCVPISNHLYFYWYRQILGQKVEFLVSFYNNEISEKSEIFDDQFSVERPDGSNFTLKIRSTKLEDSAMYFCASRSARSQGGKETQYFGPGTRLLVL.

This clonotype was detected ten times or more. J is TRBJ2-7 and V is TRBV10-3, with TRBD2 as a possible D gene (5 bases). The CDR3 loop spans 13 amino acids. Looked up from germline, CDR1 is ENHRY and CDR2 is SYGVKD. V shed 8 bases and J shed 4 bases, with 15 bases lying between them. The CDR3: CAIWLGVGYEQYF. The CDR3, as DNA: TGTGCCATCTGGCTCGGGGTCGGTTACGAGCAGTACTTC.

This clonotype was picked up many times. The chain carries TRBV25-1 and TRBJ1-5; no reliable D call. Trimming pared 3 bases from V and 5 bases from J, leaving 8 bases between. The CDR3 has 13 amino acids. The V gene's germline CDR1 is MGHDK and CDR2 SYGVNS. The CDR3 DNA is TGTGCCAGCAGTGACCAGTGGGATCAGCCCCAGCATTTT. Residues: CASSDQWDQPQHF.